The clone carrying this TCR beta chain has at least ten counts. Its antigen is not identified. Germline CDR1 SGHTS, CDR2 YDEGEE. The CDR3 has 12 residues. V shed 2 bases and J shed 7 bases, with 7 bases lying between them. 5'RACE template switching added a universal primer site and UMIs to TCR cDNA. Each CDR3 protein is one row after TCRdb ran MiXCR on the 5' RACE reads. The sample has 100,000 to 150,000 distinct CDR3 sequences, around 7.7% seen once. This sample is part of a study of T cells after yellow fever vaccination. Study findings and constraints: Reappearing after the booster were most of the clones from primary vaccination (roughly 96% CD4, approximately 89% CD8).

The sequence was collected from a man in his late teens or twenties who received the YFV17D yellow fever vaccine. The rearrangement joins TRBV5-8 to TRBJ2-1; the D is unclear. The starting material was CD4+ T cells sorted from PBMCs, obtained more than 8 days after the first yellow fever vaccination. The CDR3 region has the DNA TGTGCCAGCAGCTTTCGGCCTAATGAGCAGTTCTTC. Its translation: CASSFRPNEQFF.